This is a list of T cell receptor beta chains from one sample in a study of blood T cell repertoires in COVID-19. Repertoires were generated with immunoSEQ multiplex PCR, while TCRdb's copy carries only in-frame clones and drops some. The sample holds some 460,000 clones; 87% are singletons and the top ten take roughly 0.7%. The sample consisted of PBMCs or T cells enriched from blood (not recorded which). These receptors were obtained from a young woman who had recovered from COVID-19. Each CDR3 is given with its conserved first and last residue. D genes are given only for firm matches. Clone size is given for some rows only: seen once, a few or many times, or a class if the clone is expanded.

CASTPNHPGEEYTF,TGTGCCAGCACCCCGAACCACCCCGGGGAAGAGTACACCTTC,TRBV2,.,TRBJ1-2,.
CASSILTPGQGQETQYF,TGTGCCAGTAGTATCCTCACCCCCGGACAGGGCCAAGAGACCCAGTACTTC,TRBV19,.,TRBJ2-5,TRBD1
CASSAVDRVGETQYF,TGTGCCAGCAGTGCCGTGGACAGGGTAGGAGAGACCCAGTACTTC,TRBV2,few,TRBJ2-5,TRBD1
CASSLFVDGGITEAFF,TGTGCCAGCAGTTTGTTCGTTGACGGAGGGATCACTGAAGCTTTCTTT,TRBV28,few,TRBJ1-1,.
CASSMGQGSLNTEAFF,TGTGCCAGTAGTATGGGACAGGGGAGCCTGAACACTGAAGCTTTCTTT,TRBV19,.,TRBJ1-1,TRBD1
CASSLHYEQYF,TGTGCCAGCAGTTTACACTACGAGCAGTACTTC,TRBV28,.,TRBJ2-7,.
CASSLGGSEANSYEQYF,TGTGCCAGCAGCTTGGGTGGCTCCGAGGCTAACTCCTACGAGCAGTACTTC,TRBV5-4,.,TRBJ2-7,.
CASRAGGAGEQFF,TGTGCCAGCAGAGCCGGCGGCGCGGGTGAGCAGTTCTTC,TRBV28,.,TRBJ2-1,.
CASSSTRDRFGEQYF,TGTGCCAGCAGCTCAACCCGGGACAGGTTTGGCGAGCAGTACTTC,TRBV7-8,once,TRBJ2-7,TRBD1
CASSLEQGDSEAFF,TGTGCCAGCAGCTTGGAGCAGGGTGATTCTGAAGCTTTCTTT,TRBV5-5,.,TRBJ1-1,.
CAWSVLGGTGGYTF,TGTGCCTGGAGTGTACTGGGGGGGACGGGCGGCTACACCTTC,TRBV30,once,TRBJ1-2,.
CASSTPNEKLFF,TGTGCCAGTAGCACCCCTAATGAAAAACTGTTTTTT,TRBV28,.,TRBJ1-4,.
CASSLAGREQFF,TGTGCCAGCAGCTTAGCCGGCAGGGAGCAGTTCTTC,TRBV7-8,.,TRBJ2-1,.
CASSLSQGGTEAFF,TGTGCCAGCAGCTTGTCACAGGGGGGTACTGAAGCTTTCTTT,TRBV7-2,.,TRBJ1-1,TRBD1
CASTLTGGWNEQYF,TGTGCCAGCACCCTTACAGGGGGATGGAACGAGCAGTACTTC,TRBV5-5,.,TRBJ2-7,TRBD1
CASKEQGGGIQYF,TGCGCCAGCAAGGAACAGGGAGGGGGCATTCAGTACTTC,TRBV10-2,.,TRBJ2-4,.
CASSPQGAGNEKLFF,TGTGCCAGCAGCCCCCAGGGGGCTGGTAATGAAAAACTGTTTTTT,TRBV14,.,TRBJ1-4,TRBD1
CASSLGTAPEKLFF,TGTGCCAGCAGCTTGGGGACAGCCCCAGAAAAACTGTTTTTT,TRBV5-6,once,TRBJ1-4,.
CATIALDRKGDQPQHF,TGTGCCACCATAGCCCTCGACAGGAAAGGGGATCAGCCCCAGCATTTT,TRBV24-1,.,TRBJ1-5,.
CASSLSSGEQYF,TGTGCCAGCAGCTTATCTTCCGGCGAGCAGTACTTC,TRBV11-2,.,TRBJ2-7,.
CSASTQNQPQHF,TGCAGTGCTAGTACGCAGAATCAGCCCCAGCATTTT,TRBV20-1,.,TRBJ1-5,.
CASTRTGGSYGYTF,TGTGCCAGTACCAGGACAGGGGGAAGCTATGGCTACACCTTC,TRBV19,.,TRBJ1-2,TRBD1
CASSFGQNNSPLHF,TGTGCCAGCAGTTTCGGACAGAATAATTCACCCCTCCACTTT,TRBV6-5,.,TRBJ1-6,.
CASSIGRESSYEQYF,TGTGCCAGTAGTATCGGGCGGGAGTCGTCCTACGAGCAGTACTTC,TRBV19,.,TRBJ2-7,TRBD2
CASSLGIQGSVSNEKLFF,TGCGCCAGCAGCTTGGGTATCCAGGGGTCGGTGTCTAATGAAAAACTGTTTTTT,TRBV5-1,.,TRBJ1-4,.
CASSLRVNTGELFF,TGCGCCAGCAGCTTACGGGTCAACACCGGGGAGCTGTTTTTT,TRBV5-1,once,TRBJ2-2,.
CASSIGPFVRVRIVSYNEQFF,TGTGCCAGTAGTATTGGTCCATTCGTCAGGGTGAGGATCGTCTCCTACAATGAGCAGTTCTTC,TRBV19,.,TRBJ2-1,.
CASSLGAAQETQYF,TGCGCCAGCAGCTTGGGGGCAGCCCAAGAGACCCAGTACTTC,TRBV5-1,.,TRBJ2-5,.
CASSPDNTDTQYF,TGTGCCAGCAGCCCAGATAACACAGATACGCAGTATTTT,TRBV9,.,TRBJ2-3,.
CASRVGTSSYEQYF,TGTGCCAGCAGGGTCGGAACTAGCTCCTACGAGCAGTACTTC,TRBV27,.,TRBJ2-7,.
CASSTGLNYGYTF,TGTGCCAGTTCCACGGGACTTAACTATGGCTACACCTTC,TRBV6-5,few,TRBJ1-2,.
CASSSPRATGARDTEAFF,TGTGCCAGCAGCTCCCCCCGGGCCACAGGGGCCCGCGACACTGAAGCTTTCTTT,TRBV9,once,TRBJ1-1,TRBD1
CASSGPGQVTGELFF,TGTGCCAGCAGCGGCCCGGGACAGGTCACCGGGGAGCTGTTTTTT,TRBV7-6,.,TRBJ2-2,TRBD1
CASSSLGGTDTQYF,TGTGCCAGCAGCTCCCTCGGGGGTACAGATACGCAGTATTTT,TRBV27,.,TRBJ2-3,.
CASSLGDRANTEAFF,TGTGCCAGCAGCCTCGGGGACAGAGCAAACACTGAAGCTTTCTTT,TRBV28,.,TRBJ1-1,TRBD1
CASRGAPADTQYF,TGTGCCAGCCGGGGGGCCCCCGCAGATACGCAGTATTTT,TRBV19,.,TRBJ2-3,.
CARDRGLGGYTF,TGTGCCCGGGACAGGGGGCTGGGGGGCTACACCTTC,TRBV30,.,TRBJ1-2,TRBD1
CASSPALAGGRETQYF,TGCGCCAGCAGCCCAGCTCTAGCGGGGGGTCGGGAGACCCAGTACTTC,TRBV5-1,.,TRBJ2-5,TRBD2
CASSVAGADKLFF,TGTGCCAGCAGCGTAGCTGGGGCGGACAAACTGTTTTTT,TRBV9,.,TRBJ1-4,.
CASSFGQGRGYTF,TGTGCCAGCAGCTTTGGGCAGGGTCGGGGCTACACCTTC,TRBV5-6,.,TRBJ1-2,.
CASGLKTGGKTHYGYTF,TGTGCTAGTGGTCTGAAGACAGGGGGCAAGACACACTATGGCTACACCTTC,TRBV12-5,.,TRBJ1-2,TRBD1
CATSRDGSGERHTQYF,TGTGCCACCAGCAGAGATGGGAGCGGGGAGCGTCATACGCAGTATTTT,TRBV15,.,TRBJ2-3,TRBD2
CASSPTSENTGELFF,TGTGCCAGCAGCCCTACTAGCGAAAACACCGGGGAGCTGTTTTTT,TRBV5-4,once,TRBJ2-2,TRBD2
CASSQDITDTQYF,TGTGCCAGCAGCCAAGATATCACAGATACGCAGTATTTT,TRBV14,.,TRBJ2-3,.
CSAQGATEAFF,TGCAGTGCCCAGGGGGCGACTGAAGCTTTCTTT,TRBV20-1,.,TRBJ1-1,TRBD1
CASKALRFRAGENGDTIYF,TGTGCCAGCAAAGCCCTGCGGTTCAGGGCAGGGGAGAATGGGGACACCATATATTTT,TRBV6-4,once,TRBJ1-3,.
CASSLGVSKYEQYF,TGTGCCAGCAGCTTGGGTGTTTCCAAATACGAGCAGTACTTC,TRBV5-5,.,TRBJ2-7,.